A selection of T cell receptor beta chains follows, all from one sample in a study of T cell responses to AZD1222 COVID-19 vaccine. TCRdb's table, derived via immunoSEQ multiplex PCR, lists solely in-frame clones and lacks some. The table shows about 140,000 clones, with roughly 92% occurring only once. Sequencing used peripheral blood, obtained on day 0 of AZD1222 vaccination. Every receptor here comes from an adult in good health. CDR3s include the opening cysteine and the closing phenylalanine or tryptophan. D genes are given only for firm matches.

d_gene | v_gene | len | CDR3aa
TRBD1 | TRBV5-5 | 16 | CASSLVRTGSHSPLHF
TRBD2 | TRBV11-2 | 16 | CASSLISGGPLYEQYF
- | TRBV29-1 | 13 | CSVADSFGWTQYF
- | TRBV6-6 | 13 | CASSYSVNYGYTF
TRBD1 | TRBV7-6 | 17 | CASSSEVQGVSGNTIYF
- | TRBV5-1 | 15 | CASSSDRTSTDTQYF
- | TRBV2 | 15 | CASKVSAGEGQPQHF
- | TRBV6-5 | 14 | CASSSLSRRSGYTF
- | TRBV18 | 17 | CASSPVVEPRAGSPLHF
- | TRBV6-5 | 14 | CASSYLGAPGEQYF
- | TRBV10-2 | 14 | CASTTGPANQPQHF
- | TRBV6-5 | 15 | CASSYSIGMAYEQYF
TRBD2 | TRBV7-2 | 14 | CASSLGGTRDTQYF
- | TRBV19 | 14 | CASSTTGLSYGYTF
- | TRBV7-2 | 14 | CASSLGGSLGTGYF
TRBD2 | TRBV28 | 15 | CASNQGLDSTDTQYF
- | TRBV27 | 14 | CASRMVANTGELFF
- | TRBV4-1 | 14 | CASSPGVVSYEQYF
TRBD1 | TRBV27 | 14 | CASSRTGGQETQYF
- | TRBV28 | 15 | CASSPGGRTTDTQYF
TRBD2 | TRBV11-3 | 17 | CASSTMRGGGTTDTQYF
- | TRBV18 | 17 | CASSPLDEVYSGNTIYF
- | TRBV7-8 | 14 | CASSLSELGEKLFF
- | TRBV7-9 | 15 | CASSLLVSDAETQYF
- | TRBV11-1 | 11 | CASSLASEQYF
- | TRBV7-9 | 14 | CASSRDSYTQPQHF
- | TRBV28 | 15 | CASSLAGGNGNTIYF
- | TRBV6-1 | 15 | CASIDGQRSGNTIYF
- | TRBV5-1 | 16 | CASSLIRQGPNTEAFF
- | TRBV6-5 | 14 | CASNQIGNDYGYTF
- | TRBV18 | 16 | CASPPDDPSQANEQFF
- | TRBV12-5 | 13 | CASAPGLNYGYTF
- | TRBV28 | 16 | CASSPIGQGNTGELFF
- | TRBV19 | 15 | CASSPHSQGNYGYTF
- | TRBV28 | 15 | CASSSRPGLGNTIYF
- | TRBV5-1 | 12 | CASSATGYEQYF
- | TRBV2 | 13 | CASTTTPNQPQHF
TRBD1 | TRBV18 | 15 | CASSPPRDRDHEQYF
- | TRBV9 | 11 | CASSVASEQFF
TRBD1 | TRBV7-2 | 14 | CASSSDRGGYEQYF
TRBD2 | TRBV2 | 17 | CASKLAGEEIAKNIQYF
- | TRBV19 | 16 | CASSKVGNRKNTEAFF
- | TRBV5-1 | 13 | CASSLTSSDTQYF
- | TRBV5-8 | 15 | CASSLVTANTDTQYF
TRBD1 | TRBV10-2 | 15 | CASRTGGSYNSPLHF
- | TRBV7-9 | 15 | CASSKEATGRKTQYF
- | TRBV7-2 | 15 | CASSLEGRGTTEAFF
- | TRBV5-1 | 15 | CASSLVGLVSGELFF
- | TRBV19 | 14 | CASSTQRGFDEQYF
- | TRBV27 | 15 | CATSRGSSRNQPQHF
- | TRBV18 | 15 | CASSPPQGEDEKLFF
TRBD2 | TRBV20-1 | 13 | CSASGTSGVEQFF
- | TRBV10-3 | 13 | CAIREEKVRGYTF
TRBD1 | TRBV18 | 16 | CASSARSRDRGYEQYF
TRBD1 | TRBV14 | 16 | CASSPLGATGDTEAFF
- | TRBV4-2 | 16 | CASSPISGDSNQPQHF
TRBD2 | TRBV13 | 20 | CASSLAGASGRAHSTDTQYF